Sequencing of this TCR beta chain was carried out in a study of control samples from healthy donors and cancer patients. Germline-derived CDR1 and CDR2 are SGHDT and YYEEEE. The V and J ends lost 2 bases and 1 base respectively, with 7 bases between them. The CDR3 totals 13 residues. Sequencing used immunoSEQ multiplex PCR; TCRdb keeps in-frame clones, though not all of them. The sample holds over 150,000 clones, more than 85% seen once. This receptor was obtained from a woman aged 40 to 55 in good health. The sequencing sample was made of blood. V usage is TRBV5-6 and J usage is TRBJ2-7, with D unresolved. Here the CDR3 reads CASSFKGSYEQYF. CDR3 DNA: TGTGCCAGCAGCTTTAAGGGATCCTACGAGCAGTACTTC. Looking up the rest from reference TRBV5-6 and TRBJ2-7 gives the full variable domain: DAGVTQSPTHLIKTRGQQVTLRCSPKSGHDTVSWYQQALGQGPQFIFQYYEEEERQRGNFPDRFSGHQFPNYSSELNVNALLLGDSALYLCASSFKGSYEQYFGPGTRLTVT.